The TCR beta chain under discussion was sequenced for a study of blood T cell repertoires in COVID-19. As for the study in general: Samples taken during acute and convalescent COVID-19 were collected in the United States, Italy and Spain. Sample material is recorded as cDNA or gDNA derived from T cells, B-cell-depleted T cells, or PBMCs.

V was clipped by 2 bases and J by 1 base, with 8 bases between them. The germline V gene encodes CDR1 MNHEY and CDR2 SVGAGI. The length of the CDR3 is 14 residues. As processed by the authors: The authors estimated nucleated cell counts from reference gene primer amplification. Generated by immunoSEQ multiplex PCR, the TCRdb table keeps only in-frame clones and is missing some. D and trimming come from the DNA, and the V and J calls and clone size come from that table. The sample shows 110,000 to 150,000 clones, more than 80% of them seen only once. The TCR sequence derives from a woman aged 60-75 years with active COVID-19. The specimen was peripheral blood. This chain connects TRBV6-5 to TRBJ1-1; D might be TRBD1 (5 bases). The CDR3 DNA reads TGTGCCAGCAGTTACATCGGACAGAACACTGAAGCTTTCTTT. This sequence encodes CASSYIGQNTEAFF.